This passage covers 10 T cell receptor beta chains from one sample sequenced in a study of OX40 agonist ivuxolimab in advanced cancers. Repertoires were generated with immunoSEQ multiplex PCR, while TCRdb's copy carries only in-frame clones and drops some. This table has tens of thousands of clones, roughly 86% appearing once. This specimen consisted of CD4+ or CD8+ T cells sorted from blood, obtained in a trial of the OX40 agonist ivuxolimab. These receptors were taken from an adult with an advanced solid tumor such as melanoma, head and neck, liver or kidney cancer.

The chain couples TRBV11-2 to TRBJ2-1; D gene uncertain. Looked up from germline, CDR1 is SGHAT and CDR2 is FQNNGV. The CDR3 covers 15 residues. Trimming removed 1 base from V and 2 bases from J, with 9 bases in between. This CDR3 reads CASSLVGGTYNEQFF. In nucleotides, the CDR3 is TGTGCCAGCAGCTTAGTGGGCGGCACCTACAATGAGCAGTTCTTC.

The chain is built from TRBV9 and TRBJ1-5; D might be TRBD1 (6 bases). This CDR3 region has 15 residues. Germline assignment: CDR1 SGDLS and CDR2 YYNGEE. Trimming left V 2 bases short and J 4 bases short, with 13 bases between. CDR3 in amino acids: CASSVDPQGNQPQHF. CDR3 bases: TGTGCCAGCAGCGTTGATCCACAGGGTAATCAGCCCCAGCATTTT.

The V and J genes are TRBV9 and TRBJ2-1; 8 bases are shared with TRBD1. Germline assignment: CDR1 SGDLS and CDR2 YYNGEE. The CDR3 consists of 13 residues. The junction had 1 base not matched to a gene; V was cut back by 1 base and J by 7 bases. In DNA, the CDR3 is TGTGCCAGCAGCGTACAGGGGGCTAATGAGCAGTTCTTC. It encodes CASSVQGANEQFF.

This clone was detected once. This chain joins TRBV19 and TRBJ1-5; D remains unclear. Germline V gene data show CDR1 as LNHDA and CDR2 as SQIVND (reference sequence). V was pared by 5 bases and J by 3 bases, with 17 bases between. The CDR3 contains 16 residues. CDR3 protein: CASSSRLEGVNQPQHF. CDR3 DNA: TGTGCCAGTAGTTCCCGTCTAGAGGGAGTCAATCAGCCCCAGCATTTT.

This chain connects TRBV5-5 to TRBJ2-5; weak D call: TRBD1 (5 bases). The CDR3 totals 13 residues. CDR1 and CDR2 from the germline V gene are SGHKS and YYEKEE (reference sequence). With 4 bases removed from V and 2 bases from J, the gap between germline ends came to 9 bases. The CDR3 loop is CASSQPGQETQYF. CDR3 in DNA: TGTGCCAGCAGCCAACCAGGGCAAGAGACCCAGTACTTC.

The chain couples TRBV5-4 to TRBJ2-6, with D possibly being TRBD1 or TRBD2 (5 bases each). Trimming shortened V by 4 bases and J by 0 bases, and 11 bases separated the two germline ends. CDR1 and CDR2 (germline): SGHNT, YYREEE (reference sequence). This CDR3 is 16 amino acids long. The CDR3 sequence: CASSTPGSSGANVLTF. The CDR3, as DNA: TGTGCCAGCAGCACCCCAGGGAGCTCTGGGGCCAACGTCCTGACTTTC.

With regard to this clone: The same CDR3 can be traced to other DNA sequences in this sample. This rearrangement joins TRBV11-1 to TRBJ2-7; TRBD1 matches 9 bases. The CDR3 is 15 amino acids. Trimming cost V 1 base and J 4 bases; bases outside gene matches: 5. Germline CDR1 SGHAT, CDR2 FQDESV (reference sequence). Here the CDR3 reads CASSLDRGRPYEQYF. CDR3 in DNA: TGTGCCAGCAGCTTAGACAGGGGGCGCCCTTACGAGCAGTACTTC.

The rearrangement uses TRBV19 and TRBJ1-1; the D gene is possibly TRBD1 (6 bases). The CDR3 runs 14 residues. Germline assignment: CDR1 LNHDA and CDR2 SQIVND (reference sequence). The germline V and J ends were trimmed by 6 bases and 5 bases, with 16 bases remaining between them. CDR3 bases: TGTGCCAGTAGAAGGTTGGAGAGGGGGACTGAAGCTTTCTTT. Its protein product is CASRRLERGTEAFF. Looking up the rest from reference TRBV19 and TRBJ1-1 gives the full variable domain: DGGITQSPKYLFRKEGQNVTLSCEQNLNHDAMYWYRQDPGQGLRLIYYSQIVNDFQKGDIAEGYSVSREKKESFPLTVTSAQKNPTAFYLCASRRLERGTEAFFGQGTRLTVV.

V usage is TRBV7-2 and J usage is TRBJ2-5; D may be TRBD1 or TRBD2 (6 bases each). CDR3 length: 15 residues. Germline lookup yields CDR1 SGHTA and CDR2 FQGNSA. Trimming took off 3 bases at V and 1 base at J, with 12 bases between the two ends. The CDR3 region has the DNA TGTGCCAGCAGCTTTCAACAGGGACTCCAAGAGACCCAGTACTTC. Translating it yields CASSFQQGLQETQYF. Using reference TRBV7-2 and TRBJ2-5 for the parts outside the CDR3, the full variable domain is GAGVSQSPSNKVTEKGKDVELRCDPISGHTALYWYRQSLGQGLEFLIYFQGNSAPDKSGLPSDRFSAERTGGSVSTLTIQRTQQEDSAVYLCASSFQQGLQETQYFGPGTRLLVL.

The V and J genes are TRBV5-1 and TRBJ2-1; 10 nucleotides agree with TRBD2. Germline V lookup: CDR1 SGHRS, CDR2 YFSETQ. V was pared by 3 bases and J by 2 bases, with 2 bases of the junction left unmatched. The length of the CDR3 is 15 residues. The CDR3: CASSSTSGAYNEQFF. In DNA, the CDR3 is TGCGCCAGCAGCTCTACTAGCGGGGCCTACAATGAGCAGTTCTTC.